The present T cell receptor beta chain was sequenced within a study of shared T cell receptors in the human thymus. Sequencing used immunoSEQ multiplex PCR; TCRdb keeps in-frame clones, though not all of them. The top ten hold 0.0085% to 0.012% of the sample, which has roughly 660,000 clones, roughly 90% seen once. This clone was seen a few times. CDR1 is MDHEN and CDR2 is SYDVKM in the germline V gene. The length of the CDR3 is 17 residues. V was clipped by 7 bases and J by 5 bases; unmatched bases: 8. The same specimen was also included in a second study, on human thymus T cells. That publication notes: Thymic tissue was derived from resections collected during corrective heart surgery. Gene usage (both V and J) appeared biased in thymic and blood repertoires. Related research found strongly overlapping thymic repertoires in unrelated individuals.

The sequenced sample consisted of thymocytes. The chain couples TRBV28 to TRBJ2-1, with 16 bases fitting TRBD2. The receptor was isolated from a boy under two years old with a congenital heart defect. Written as DNA, the CDR3 is TGTGCCAGCATAAAACCTGGGACTAGCGGGAGGGACAATGAGCAGTTCTTC. It specifies CASIKPGTSGRDNEQFF.